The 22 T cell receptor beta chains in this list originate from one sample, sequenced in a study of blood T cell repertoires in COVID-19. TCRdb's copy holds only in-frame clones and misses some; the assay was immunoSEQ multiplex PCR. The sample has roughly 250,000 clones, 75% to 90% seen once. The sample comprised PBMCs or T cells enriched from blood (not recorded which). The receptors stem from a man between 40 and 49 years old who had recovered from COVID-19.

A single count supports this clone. The DNA of the CDR3 is TGTGCCAGCAGTTTTTCCAATTGGCAGCAGTACTTC. This codes for CASSFSNWQQYF. The rearrangement joins TRBV6-2 or TRBV6-3 to TRBJ2-7; D ambiguous. Germline CDR1 MNHEY, CDR2 SVGEGT. The CDR3 length is 12 residues. The ends were cut back, 4 bases at V and 8 bases at J, with 12 bases in the middle.

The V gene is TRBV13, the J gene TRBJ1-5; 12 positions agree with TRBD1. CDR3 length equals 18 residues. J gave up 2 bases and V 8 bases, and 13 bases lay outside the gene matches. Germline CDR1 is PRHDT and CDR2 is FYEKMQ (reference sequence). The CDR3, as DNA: TGTGCCAGCGACGGGGACAGGGGGCTTCTGTTTGGCAATCAGCCCCAGCATTTT. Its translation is CASDGDRGLLFGNQPQHF.

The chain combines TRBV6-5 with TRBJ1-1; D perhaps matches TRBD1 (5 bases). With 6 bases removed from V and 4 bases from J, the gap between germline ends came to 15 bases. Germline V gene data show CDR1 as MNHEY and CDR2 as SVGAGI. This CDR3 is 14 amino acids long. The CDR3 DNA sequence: TGTGCCAGCAGGCTAGGGAGGGGTGGCACTGAAGCTTTCTTT. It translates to CASRLGRGGTEAFF.

The CDR3 sequence is CSVAPGLAGTYEQYF. In nucleotides, the CDR3 is TGCAGCGTTGCGCCTGGACTAGCGGGGACCTACGAGCAGTACTTC. The chain uses TRBV29-1 and TRBJ2-7, with 12 bases fitting TRBD2. The CDR3 runs 15 residues. J was trimmed by 2 bases and V by 4 bases; bases with no gene match: 6. Germline lookup yields CDR1 SQVTM and CDR2 ANQGSEA.

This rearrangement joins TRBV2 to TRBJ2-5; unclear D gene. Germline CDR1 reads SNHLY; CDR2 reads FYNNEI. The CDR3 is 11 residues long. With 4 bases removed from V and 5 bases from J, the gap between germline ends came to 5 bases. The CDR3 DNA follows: TGTGCCAGCAGTGCTAGGGAGACCCAGTACTTC. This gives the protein CASSARETQYF. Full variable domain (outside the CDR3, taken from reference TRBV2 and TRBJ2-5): EPEVTQTPSHQVTQMGQEVILRCVPISNHLYFYWYRQILGQKVEFLVSFYNNEISEKSEIFDDQFSVERPDGSNFTLKIRSTKLEDSAMYFCASSARETQYFGPGTRLLVL.

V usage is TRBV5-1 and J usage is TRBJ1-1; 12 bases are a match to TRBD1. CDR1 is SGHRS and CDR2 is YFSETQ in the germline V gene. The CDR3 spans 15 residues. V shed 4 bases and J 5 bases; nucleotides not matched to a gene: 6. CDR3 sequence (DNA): TGCGCCAGCAGCCCGGGACAGGGGGCTTGGACTGAAGCTTTCTTT. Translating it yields CASSPGQGAWTEAFF. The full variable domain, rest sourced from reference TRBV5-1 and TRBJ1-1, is KAGVTQTPRYLIKTRGQQVTLSCSPISGHRSVSWYQQTPGQGLQFLFEYFSETQRNKGNFPGRFSGRQFSNSRSEMNVSTLELGDSALYLCASSPGQGAWTEAFFGQGTRLTVV.

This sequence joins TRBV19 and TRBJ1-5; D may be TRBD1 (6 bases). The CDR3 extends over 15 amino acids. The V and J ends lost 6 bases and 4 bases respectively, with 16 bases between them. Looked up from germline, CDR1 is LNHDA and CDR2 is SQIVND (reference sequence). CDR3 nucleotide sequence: TGTGCCAGTAGGACAGGTGACTGGCAGAATCAGCCCCAGCATTTT. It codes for CASRTGDWQNQPQHF.

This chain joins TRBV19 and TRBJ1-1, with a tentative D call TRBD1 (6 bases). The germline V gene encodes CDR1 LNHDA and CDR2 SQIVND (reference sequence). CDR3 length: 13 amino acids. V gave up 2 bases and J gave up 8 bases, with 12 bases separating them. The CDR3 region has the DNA TGTGCCAGTAGTATAACCTCGGGACAAGAAGCTTTCTTT. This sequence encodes CASSITSGQEAFF. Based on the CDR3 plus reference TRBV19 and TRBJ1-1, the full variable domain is DGGITQSPKYLFRKEGQNVTLSCEQNLNHDAMYWYRQDPGQGLRLIYYSQIVNDFQKGDIAEGYSVSREKKESFPLTVTSAQKNPTAFYLCASSITSGQEAFFGQGTRLTVV.

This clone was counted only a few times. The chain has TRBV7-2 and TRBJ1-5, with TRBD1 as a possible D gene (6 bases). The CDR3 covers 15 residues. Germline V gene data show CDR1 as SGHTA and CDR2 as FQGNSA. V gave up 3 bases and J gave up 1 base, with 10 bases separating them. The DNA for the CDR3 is TGTGCCAGCAGCTTTGACGGACAGAGCAATCAGCCCCAGCATTTT. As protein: CASSFDGQSNQPQHF.

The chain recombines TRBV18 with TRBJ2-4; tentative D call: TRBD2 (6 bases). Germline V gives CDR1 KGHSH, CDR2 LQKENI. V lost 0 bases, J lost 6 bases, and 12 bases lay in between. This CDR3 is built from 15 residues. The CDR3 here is CASSPPEGLSNIQYF. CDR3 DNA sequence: TGTGCCAGCTCACCACCGGAGGGGCTTTCAAACATTCAGTACTTC.

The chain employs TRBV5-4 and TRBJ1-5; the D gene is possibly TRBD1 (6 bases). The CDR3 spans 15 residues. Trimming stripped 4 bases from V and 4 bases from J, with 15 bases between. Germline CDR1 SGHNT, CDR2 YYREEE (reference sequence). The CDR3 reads CASSVATGPNQPQHF. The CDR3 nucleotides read TGTGCCAGCAGCGTGGCGACAGGACCGAATCAGCCCCAGCATTTT.

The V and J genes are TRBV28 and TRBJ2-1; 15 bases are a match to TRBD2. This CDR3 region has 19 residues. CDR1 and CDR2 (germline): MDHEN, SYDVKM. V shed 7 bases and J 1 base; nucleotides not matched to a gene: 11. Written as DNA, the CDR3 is TGTGCCAGCATCGACCTCAGGACTAGCGGGAGGGATTCCTACAATGAGCAGTTCTTC. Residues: CASIDLRTSGRDSYNEQFF.

The CDR3 bases are TGCGCCAGCAGCCGTTCGACTAGCGGGGCCTACGAGCAGTACTTC. Its protein is CASSRSTSGAYEQYF. The chain is built from TRBV4-1 and TRBJ2-7; 11 nucleotides agree with TRBD2. Germline lookup yields CDR1 MGHRA and CDR2 YSYEKL. Trimming at V came to 4 bases and at J to 2 bases, leaving 4 bases not matched to a gene. The CDR3 spans 15 residues.

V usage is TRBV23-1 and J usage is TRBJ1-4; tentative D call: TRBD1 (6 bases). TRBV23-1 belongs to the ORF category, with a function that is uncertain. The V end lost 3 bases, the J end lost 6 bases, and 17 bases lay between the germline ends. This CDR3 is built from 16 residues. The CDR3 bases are TGCGCCAGCAGTCACCGGGACACTCCGATGCATGAAAAACTGTTTTTT. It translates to CASSHRDTPMHEKLFF.

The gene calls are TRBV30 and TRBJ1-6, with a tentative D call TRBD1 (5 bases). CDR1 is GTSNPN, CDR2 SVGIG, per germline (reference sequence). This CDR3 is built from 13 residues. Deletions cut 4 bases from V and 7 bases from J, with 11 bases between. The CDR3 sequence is CAWNDRNNSPLHF. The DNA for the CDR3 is TGTGCCTGGAACGACAGAAACAATTCACCCCTCCACTTT.

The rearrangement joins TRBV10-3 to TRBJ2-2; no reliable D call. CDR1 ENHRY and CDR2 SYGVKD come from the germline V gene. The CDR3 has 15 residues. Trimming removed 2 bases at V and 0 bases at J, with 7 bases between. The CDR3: CAISEHSTNTGELFF. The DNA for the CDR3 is TGTGCCATCAGTGAGCACAGCACGAACACCGGGGAGCTGTTTTTT.

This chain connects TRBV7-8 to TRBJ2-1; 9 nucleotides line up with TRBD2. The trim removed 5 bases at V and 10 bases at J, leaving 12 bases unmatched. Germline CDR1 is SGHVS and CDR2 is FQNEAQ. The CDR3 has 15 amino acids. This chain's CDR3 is CASSQPSVAGDEQFF. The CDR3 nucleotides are TGTGCCAGCAGCCAGCCCTCGGTAGCGGGAGACGAGCAGTTCTTC.

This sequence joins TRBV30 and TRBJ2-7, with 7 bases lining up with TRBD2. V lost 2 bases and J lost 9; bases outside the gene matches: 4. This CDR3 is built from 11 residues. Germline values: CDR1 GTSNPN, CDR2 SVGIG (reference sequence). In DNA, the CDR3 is TGTGCCTGGAGTCCTGGGGGGGTGCAGTACTTC. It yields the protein CAWSPGGVQYF.

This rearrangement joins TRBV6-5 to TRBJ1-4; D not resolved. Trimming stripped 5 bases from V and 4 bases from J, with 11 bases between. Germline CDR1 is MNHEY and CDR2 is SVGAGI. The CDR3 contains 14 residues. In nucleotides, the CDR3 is TGTGCCAGCAGTACCCGAGGGAGTAATGAAAAACTGTTTTTT. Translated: CASSTRGSNEKLFF.

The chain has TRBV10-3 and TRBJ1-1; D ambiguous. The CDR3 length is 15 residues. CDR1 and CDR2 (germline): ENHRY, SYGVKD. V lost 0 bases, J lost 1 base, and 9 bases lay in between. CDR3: CAISESSASNTEAFF. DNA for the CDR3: TGTGCCATCAGTGAGTCGAGCGCATCGAACACTGAAGCTTTCTTT.

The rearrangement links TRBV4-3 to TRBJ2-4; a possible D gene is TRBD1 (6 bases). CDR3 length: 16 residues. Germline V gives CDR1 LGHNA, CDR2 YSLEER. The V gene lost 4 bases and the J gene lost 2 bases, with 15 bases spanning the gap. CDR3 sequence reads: CASSPNPTGTKNIQYF. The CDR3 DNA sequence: TGCGCCAGCAGCCCTAACCCAACAGGGACCAAAAACATTCAGTACTTC.

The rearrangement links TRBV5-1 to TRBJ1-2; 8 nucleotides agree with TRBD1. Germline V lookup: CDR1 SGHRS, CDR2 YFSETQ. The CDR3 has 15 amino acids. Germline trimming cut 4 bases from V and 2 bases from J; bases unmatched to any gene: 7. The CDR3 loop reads CASSAGQGQNYGYTF. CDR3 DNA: TGCGCCAGCAGCGCAGGACAGGGACAGAACTATGGCTACACCTTC.